Below are 32 T cell receptor beta chains sequenced from a single sample in a study of shared clonotypes between healthy human individuals. Produced via immunoSEQ multiplex PCR; TCRdb's table is partial and in-frame only. This sample yields over a million clones, of which approximately 96% are seen a single time; approximately 1.1% belongs to the top ten. Sequenced: naive CD4+ T cells sorted from blood. The subset denotes: CD45RA+ positively selected. These receptors all come from a man aged 25-40 years in good health.

The chain links TRBV5-6 to TRBJ1-2; no clear D gene. The CDR3 runs to 12 residues. The V end lost 0 bases, the J end lost 6 bases, and 6 bases lay between the germline ends. Germline V gene data show CDR1 as SGHDT and CDR2 as YYEEEE. The CDR3 region is CASSLDGNGYTF. CDR3 bases: TGTGCCAGCAGCTTGGATGGGAATGGCTACACCTTC.

The chain employs TRBV29-1 and TRBJ1-3; D unclear. Germline V CDR1 and CDR2: SQVTM, ANQGSEA. There are 14 residues in the CDR3. Trimming took off 6 bases at V and 0 bases at J, with 12 bases between the two ends. CDR3 region: CSVQERDSGNTIYF. Here the CDR3 DNA reads TGCAGCGTCCAAGAACGGGACTCTGGAAACACCATATATTTT.

This clone has a single count. The CDR3 is CASSQRLYTEAFF. The CDR3 DNA is TGTGCCAGCAGCCAACGCCTATACACTGAAGCTTTCTTT. V gene TRBV14 combines with J gene TRBJ1-1; D gene ambiguous. The CDR3 covers 13 residues. From germline, CDR1 is SGHDN and CDR2 FVKESK. V lost 2 bases and J 3 bases, leaving 7 bases between the germline ends.

V and J are TRBV27 and TRBJ1-2; 7 bases agree with TRBD1. Germline V gene sequence: CDR1 MNHEY, CDR2 SMNVEV (reference sequence). Trimming removed 2 bases from V and 4 bases from J; junction bases left unmatched: 4. This CDR3 spans 14 amino acids. DNA for the CDR3: TGTGCCAGCAGTTTACTGGGACAGTCCTATGGCTACACCTTC. Residues: CASSLLGQSYGYTF.

The chain employs TRBV15 and TRBJ2-7; 7 nucleotides align to TRBD1. V was pared by 1 base and J by 2 bases, with 8 bases of the junction left unmatched. The germline V gene has CDR1 LNHNV and CDR2 YYDKDF (reference sequence). The CDR3 has 16 residues. The CDR3 DNA reads TGTGCCACCAGCAGAGTTTCCGGGACAGCTCCCTACGAGCAGTACTTC. Its protein product is CATSRVSGTAPYEQYF.

Here the CDR3 reads CATSRGHDYGYTF. The CDR3 region has the DNA TGTGCCACCAGCAGAGGACATGACTATGGCTACACCTTC. V gene TRBV15 combines with J gene TRBJ1-2; the D is unclear. This CDR3 is 13 amino acids long. Trimming stripped 1 base from V and 3 bases from J, with 6 bases between. Germline lookup yields CDR1 LNHNV and CDR2 YYDKDF (reference sequence).

The V gene is TRBV6-1, the J gene TRBJ2-7; D may be TRBD1 (6 bases). Germline CDR1 and CDR2: MNHNS and SASEGT. The CDR3 length is 15 residues. Trimming removed 8 bases from V and 6 bases from J, with 23 bases in between. The CDR3 nucleotides are TGTGCCAGCGGAACGATGCCGGCAGGGGCGGCCGAGCAGTACTTC. Residues: CASGTMPAGAAEQYF.

This clone was found once. V gene TRBV18 combines with J gene TRBJ1-2; D is unclear. Germline CDR1 and CDR2: KGHSH and LQKENI. This CDR3 is built from 13 residues. Trimming cost V 5 bases and J 0 bases, with 7 bases left between them. CDR3 nucleotides: TGTGCCAGCTCAGCTACAGCTAACTATGGCTACACCTTC. It yields the protein CASSATANYGYTF.

The chain is built from TRBV15 and TRBJ2-7; 9 nucleotides agree with TRBD1. This CDR3 contains 14 residues. In germline, CDR1 is LNHNV, CDR2 YYDKDF (reference sequence). V dropped 1 base and J dropped 7; count of bases not matched to a gene: 5. Here the CDR3 DNA reads TGTGCCACCAGCAGAGCGACAGGGGGAGTGGAGCAGTACTTC. Its protein product is CATSRATGGVEQYF.

The rearrangement links TRBV27 to TRBJ1-5, with D possibly TRBD1 on 6 matching bases. The CDR3 has 15 residues. The germline gives CDR1 MNHEY, CDR2 SMNVEV (reference sequence). Trimming pared 6 bases from V and 0 bases from J, leaving 12 bases between. CDR3 DNA: TGTGCCAGCAGGTTGGGGGGCAATAGCAATCAGCCCCAGCATTTT. Protein: CASRLGGNSNQPQHF.

This chain joins TRBV18 and TRBJ2-5, with a weak D call TRBD1 (6 bases). The CDR3 contains 15 residues. Per germline, CDR1 KGHSH and CDR2 LQKENI. V lost 5 bases and J 1 base, leaving 14 bases between the germline ends. As DNA, the CDR3 is TGTGCCAGCTCAGGACAGCAGGGGATCCAAGAGACCCAGTACTTC. As protein: CASSGQQGIQETQYF.

The rearrangement links TRBV9 to TRBJ2-1; perhaps TRBD1 as D (6 bases). Germline values: CDR1 SGDLS, CDR2 YYNGEE. The V and J ends lost 3 bases and 0 bases respectively, with 10 bases between them. The CDR3 sequence is 15 residues long. The CDR3: CASSARGLSYNEQFF. CDR3 nucleotides: TGTGCCAGCAGCGCCAGGGGTCTCTCCTACAATGAGCAGTTCTTC.

The gene calls are TRBV28 and TRBJ2-7, with TRBD1 matching over 10 bases. Germline assignment: CDR1 MDHEN and CDR2 SYDVKM. The CDR3 is 17 residues long. After removal of 2 bases from V and 7 bases from J, the junction contained 14 bases not matched to a gene. CDR3 bases: TGTGCCAGCAGTTTACTAGGACCGGGACAGGGGAGGAGTGAGCAGTACTTC. This sequence encodes CASSLLGPGQGRSEQYF.

The V gene is TRBV14, the J gene TRBJ2-7, with 10 positions matching TRBD1. Losses at the gene ends were 4 bases for V and 5 bases for J; bases not matched to a gene: 5. CDR3 length: 14 residues. Germline loops: CDR1 SGHDN, CDR2 FVKESK. The CDR3 protein is CASSPGTGAHEQYF. As DNA, the CDR3 is TGTGCCAGCAGCCCGGGGACAGGGGCCCACGAGCAGTACTTC.

The chain recombines TRBV29-1 with TRBJ2-5, with D maybe TRBD1 (6 bases). The CDR3 contains 14 residues. Germline V gene data show CDR1 as SQVTM and CDR2 as ANQGSEA. Trimming took off 4 bases at V and 5 bases at J, with 17 bases between the two ends. CDR3 DNA sequence: TGCAGCGTTGGGGACACAGGGAGCTCGGAGACCCAGTACTTC. Its translation: CSVGDTGSSETQYF.

This chain links TRBV7-2 with TRBJ2-7; 7 bases align to TRBD2. From germline, CDR1 is SGHTA and CDR2 FQGNSA. The CDR3 consists of 14 residues. The ends lost 5 bases at V and 4 bases at J; junction bases unmatched: 8. The CDR3 here is CASSREVLVYEQYF. The CDR3 DNA is TGTGCCAGCAGCCGGGAGGTACTCGTGTACGAGCAGTACTTC.

The chain carries TRBV18 and TRBJ2-7; 9 nucleotides agree with TRBD1. The CDR3 is 15 residues long. V gave up 4 bases and J gave up 5 bases; unmatched junction bases: 9. Germline V CDR1 and CDR2: KGHSH, LQKENI. The CDR3 region is CASSLNRDRDHEQYF. DNA of the CDR3: TGTGCCAGCTCACTAAACCGGGACAGGGACCACGAGCAGTACTTC.

The gene calls are TRBV14 and TRBJ1-1, with D possibly being TRBD1 (5 bases). Germline V gene lookup returns CDR1 SGHDN and CDR2 FVKESK. V was clipped by 4 bases and J by 3 bases, with 6 bases between them. The CDR3 runs 12 residues. This CDR3 reads CASSRDHTEAFF. Here the CDR3 DNA reads TGTGCCAGCAGCCGGGACCACACTGAAGCTTTCTTT. The full variable domain, in which reference TRBV14 and TRBJ1-1 provide the parts outside the CDR3, is EAGVTQFPSHSVIEKGQTVTLRCDPISGHDNLYWYRRVMGKEIKFLLHFVKESKQDESGMPNNRFLAERTGGTYSTLKVQPAELEDSGVYFCASSRDHTEAFFGQGTRLTVV.

The chain combines TRBV11-2 with TRBJ2-5; D not resolved. This CDR3 is built from 14 residues. Deletions cut 5 bases from V and 5 bases from J, with 15 bases between. From germline, CDR1 is SGHAT and CDR2 FQNNGV. This CDR3 is CASSPQRLSETQYF. CDR3 DNA sequence: TGTGCCAGCAGCCCTCAGAGGCTATCGGAGACCCAGTACTTC.

The CDR3 loop reads CASSPSKAPGVQFF. CDR3 nucleotides: TGTGCCAGCAGCCCCTCTAAAGCCCCCGGAGTGCAGTTCTTC. The chain combines TRBV7-7 with TRBJ2-1; no definite D call. Germline values: CDR1 SSHAT, CDR2 FNYEAQ (reference sequence). The CDR3 has 14 amino acids. The V gene lost 5 bases and the J gene lost 12 bases, with 20 bases spanning the gap. Supplemented by reference TRBV7-7 and TRBJ2-1, the full variable domain reads GAGVSQSPRYKVTKRGQDVTLRCDPISSHATLYWYQQALGQGPEFLTYFNYEAQPDKSGLPSDRFSAERPEGSISTLTIQRTEQRDSAMYRCASSPSKAPGVQFFGPGTRLTVL.

The rearrangement joins TRBV19 to TRBJ1-5; D gene unclear. This CDR3 has 16 amino acids. Germline CDR1 and CDR2: LNHDA and SQIVND (reference sequence). Trimming left V 7 bases short and J 2 bases short, with 18 bases between. The chain's CDR3 is CASTTRVGKGNQPQHF. Written as DNA, the CDR3 is TGTGCCAGTACTACCCGGGTGGGCAAGGGCAATCAGCCCCAGCATTTT.

The rearrangement joins TRBV2 to TRBJ2-5; D is unresolved. The V and J ends lost 1 base and 3 bases respectively, with 9 bases between them. The CDR3 length is 14 residues. The germline gives CDR1 SNHLY, CDR2 FYNNEI. The DNA of the CDR3 is TGTGCCAGCAGTGAAGGGACGGTGGAAGAGACCCAGTACTTC. Amino acids: CASSEGTVEETQYF.

V is TRBV27 and J is TRBJ2-5; 12 bases line up with TRBD2. This CDR3 region has 17 residues. Looked up from germline, CDR1 is MNHEY and CDR2 is SMNVEV (reference sequence). V was clipped by 6 bases and J by 6 bases; unmatched bases: 14. The CDR3 coding sequence is TGTGCCAGCAGCGAGTTTATCCTAGCGGGAGGGCCAAAGACCCAGTACTTC. This encodes CASSEFILAGGPKTQYF.

This rearrangement joins TRBV5-4 to TRBJ2-7, with a possible D match to TRBD2 (6 bases). The CDR3 length is 14 residues. CDR1 is SGHNT and CDR2 is YYREEE in the germline V gene (reference sequence). V was cut by 6 bases and J by 0 bases, with 13 bases left in between. The CDR3 nucleotides are TGTGCCAGCATCGGCGGGACTCGCTCCTACGAGCAGTACTTC. This sequence encodes CASIGGTRSYEQYF.

The V and J genes are TRBV7-8 and TRBJ2-7; 7 bases map to TRBD2. CDR1 SGHVS and CDR2 FQNEAQ come from the germline V gene. This CDR3 spans 19 amino acids. With 5 bases clipped from V and 2 bases from J, the junction kept 21 bases outside the gene matches. CDR3 in DNA: TGTGCCAGCAGCCCTAGCGCGGGAGTCTCGATACAAACCACCTACGAGCAGTACTTC. It yields the protein CASSPSAGVSIQTTYEQYF.

The chain combines TRBV5-1 with TRBJ1-1; a weak D match, TRBD1 (5 bases). The CDR3 length is 15 residues. Trimming took 1 base from V and 7 from J, leaving 17 bases between them. CDR1 is SGHRS and CDR2 is YFSETQ in the germline V gene. The CDR3 region is CASSLQGSGQGEAFF. The CDR3 DNA sequence: TGCGCCAGCAGCTTGCAAGGCAGCGGGCAGGGTGAAGCTTTCTTT.

The chain carries TRBV18 and TRBJ2-7, with TRBD1 identical over 7 bases. V was clipped by 4 bases and J by 6 bases; unmatched bases: 6. The CDR3 has 13 residues. Germline values: CDR1 KGHSH, CDR2 LQKENI. The chain's CDR3 is CASSLTSGGEQYF. The CDR3 DNA sequence: TGTGCCAGCTCACTCACTTCAGGGGGCGAGCAGTACTTC. Supplemented by reference TRBV18 and TRBJ2-7, the full variable domain reads NAGVMQNPRHLVRRRGQEARLRCSPMKGHSHVYWYRQLPEEGLKFMVYLQKENIIDESGMPKERFSAEFPKEGPSILRIQQVVRGDSAAYFCASSLTSGGEQYFGPGTRLTVT.

The rearrangement links TRBV15 to TRBJ2-4, with 7 bases lining up with TRBD2. Germline CDR1 and CDR2: LNHNV and YYDKDF (reference sequence). The CDR3 is made up of 15 amino acids. The V segment lost 6 bases and the J segment 3 bases; nucleotides outside the gene matches: 8. CDR3 bases: TGTGCCACCAGGGGGGAGGGTCTAAGCAAAAACATTCAGTACTTC. It translates to CATRGEGLSKNIQYF.

J is TRBJ1-3 and V is TRBV30, with D unresolved. Germline V gene lookup returns CDR1 GTSNPN and CDR2 SVGIG (reference sequence). The CDR3 has 15 amino acids. Trimming stripped 0 bases from V and 1 base from J, with 10 bases between. Here the CDR3 DNA reads TGTGCCTGGAGTGTAAGGATGAAATCTGGAAACACCATATATTTT. Translated, it gives CAWSVRMKSGNTIYF.

The chain carries TRBV28 and TRBJ1-2; no definite D call. The CDR3 is 12 residues long. Germline V gene data show CDR1 as MDHEN and CDR2 as SYDVKM. Trimming removed 7 bases from V and 7 bases from J, with 13 bases in between. As DNA, the CDR3 is TGTGCCAGCATGAAAACGGGTACTGGCTACACCTTC. Translated, it gives CASMKTGTGYTF.

This clone was found once. V usage is TRBV4-3 and J usage is TRBJ2-1; 11 bases are a match to TRBD1. The CDR3 spans 16 residues. V trimming: 4 bases; J trimming: 3 bases; junction bases outside the gene matches: 5. Germline V gives CDR1 LGHNA, CDR2 YSLEER. The CDR3 region has the DNA TGCGCCAGCAGCCGAACCGGGACAGGGGGCTACAATGAGCAGTTCTTC. Its protein is CASSRTGTGGYNEQFF.

The chain recombines TRBV6-1 with TRBJ2-1; 7 bases are shared with TRBD2. Germline V gene sequence: CDR1 MNHNS, CDR2 SASEGT. V was pared by 2 bases and J by 6 bases, with 10 bases of the junction left unmatched. This CDR3 has 16 amino acids. The CDR3 reads CASSESRTRVGNEQFF. CDR3 in DNA: TGTGCCAGCAGTGAATCCCGGACTAGGGTAGGCAATGAGCAGTTCTTC.